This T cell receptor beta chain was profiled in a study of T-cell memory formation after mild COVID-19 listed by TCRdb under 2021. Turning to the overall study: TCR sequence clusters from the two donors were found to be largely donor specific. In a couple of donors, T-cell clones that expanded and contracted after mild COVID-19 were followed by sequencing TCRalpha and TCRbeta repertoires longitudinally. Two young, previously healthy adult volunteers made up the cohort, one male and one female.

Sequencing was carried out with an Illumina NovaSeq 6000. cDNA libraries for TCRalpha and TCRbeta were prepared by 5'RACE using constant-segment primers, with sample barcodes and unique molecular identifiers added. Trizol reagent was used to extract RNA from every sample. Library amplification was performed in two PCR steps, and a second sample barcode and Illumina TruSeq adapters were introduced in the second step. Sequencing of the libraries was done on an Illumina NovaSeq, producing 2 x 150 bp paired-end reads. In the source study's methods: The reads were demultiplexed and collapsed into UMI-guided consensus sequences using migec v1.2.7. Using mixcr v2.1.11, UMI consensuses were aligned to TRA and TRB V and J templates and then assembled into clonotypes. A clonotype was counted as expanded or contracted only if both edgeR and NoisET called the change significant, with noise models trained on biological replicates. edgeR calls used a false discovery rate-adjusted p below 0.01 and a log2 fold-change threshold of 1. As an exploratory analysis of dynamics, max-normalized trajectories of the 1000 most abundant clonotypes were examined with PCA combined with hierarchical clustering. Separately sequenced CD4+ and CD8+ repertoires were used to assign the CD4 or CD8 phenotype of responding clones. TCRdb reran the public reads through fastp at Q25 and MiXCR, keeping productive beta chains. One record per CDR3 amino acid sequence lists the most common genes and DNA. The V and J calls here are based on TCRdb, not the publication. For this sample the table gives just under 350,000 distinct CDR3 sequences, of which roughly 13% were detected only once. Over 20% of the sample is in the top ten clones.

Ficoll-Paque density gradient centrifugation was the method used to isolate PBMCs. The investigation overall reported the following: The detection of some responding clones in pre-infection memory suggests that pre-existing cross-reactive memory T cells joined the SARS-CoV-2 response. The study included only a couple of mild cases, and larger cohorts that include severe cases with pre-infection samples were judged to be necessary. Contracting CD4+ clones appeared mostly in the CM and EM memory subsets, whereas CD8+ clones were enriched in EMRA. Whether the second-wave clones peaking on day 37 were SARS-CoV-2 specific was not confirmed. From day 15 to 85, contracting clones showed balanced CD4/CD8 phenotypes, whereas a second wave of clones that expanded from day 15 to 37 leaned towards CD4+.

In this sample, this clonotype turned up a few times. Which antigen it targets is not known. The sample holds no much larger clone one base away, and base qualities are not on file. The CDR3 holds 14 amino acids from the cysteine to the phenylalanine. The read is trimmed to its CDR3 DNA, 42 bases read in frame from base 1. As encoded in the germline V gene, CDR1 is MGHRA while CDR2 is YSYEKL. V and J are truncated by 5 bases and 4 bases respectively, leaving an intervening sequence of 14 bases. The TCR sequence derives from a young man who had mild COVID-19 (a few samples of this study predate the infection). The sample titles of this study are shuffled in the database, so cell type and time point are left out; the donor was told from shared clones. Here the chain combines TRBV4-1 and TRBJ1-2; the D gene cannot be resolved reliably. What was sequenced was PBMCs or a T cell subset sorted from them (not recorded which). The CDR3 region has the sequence CASSYRRGLYGYTF. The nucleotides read TGCGCCAGCAGCTACCGCCGGGGTCTCTATGGCTACACCTTC.